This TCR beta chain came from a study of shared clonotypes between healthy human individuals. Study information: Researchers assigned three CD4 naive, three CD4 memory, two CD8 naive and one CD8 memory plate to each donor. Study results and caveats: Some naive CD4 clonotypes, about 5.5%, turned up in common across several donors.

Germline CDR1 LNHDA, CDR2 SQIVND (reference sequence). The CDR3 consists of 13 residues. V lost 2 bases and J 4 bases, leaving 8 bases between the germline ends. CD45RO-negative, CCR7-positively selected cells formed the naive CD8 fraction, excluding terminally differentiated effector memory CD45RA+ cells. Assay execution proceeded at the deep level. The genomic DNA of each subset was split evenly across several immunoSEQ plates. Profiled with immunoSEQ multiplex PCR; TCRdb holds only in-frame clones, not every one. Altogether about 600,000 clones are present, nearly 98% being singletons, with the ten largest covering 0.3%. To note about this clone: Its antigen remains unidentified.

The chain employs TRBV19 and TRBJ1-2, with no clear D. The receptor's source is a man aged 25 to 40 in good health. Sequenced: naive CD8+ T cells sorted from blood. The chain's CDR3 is CASSIRIGYGYTF. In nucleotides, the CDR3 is TGTGCCAGTAGTATAAGGATCGGCTATGGCTACACCTTC.